The 20 T cell receptor beta chains below all came from one sample that was sequenced in a study of blood T cells in healthy people across ages. Then a second PCR, running roughly 7 to 11 cycles, was carried out with a sample-barcoded 5' primer and a J-beta primer mix. TCRdb re-called the 5' RACE reads with MiXCR, one entry per CDR3 protein. Of over 1,500,000 distinct CDR3 sequences in the sample, around 50% were seen once. The sample was blood. The receptors come from a woman in her forties in good health.

V is TRBV15 and J is TRBJ2-2; D is tentatively TRBD1 or TRBD2 (5 bases each). Germline V gene sequence: CDR1 LNHNV, CDR2 YYDKDF (reference sequence). The CDR3 runs 16 residues. The germline V and J ends were trimmed by 1 base and 0 bases, with 9 bases remaining between them. CDR3 residues: CATSRVGTANTGELFF. For the CDR3, the DNA is TGTGCCACCAGCAGAGTTGGGACGGCGAACACCGGGGAGCTGTTTTTT.

The chain employs TRBV5-1 and TRBJ1-2, with TRBD1 as a possible D gene (6 bases). The germline V gene encodes CDR1 SGHRS and CDR2 YFSETQ. V lost 4 bases and J 0 bases, leaving 13 bases between the germline ends. The CDR3 runs 15 residues. DNA of the CDR3: TGCGCCAGCAGCCTGGGGGACATCTCTAACTATGGCTACACCTTC. Amino acid sequence: CASSLGDISNYGYTF.

This sequence joins TRBV14 and TRBJ1-2; D remains unclear. This CDR3 is 15 amino acids long. Germline-derived CDR1 and CDR2 are SGHDN and FVKESK. V was pared by 1 base and J by 3 bases, with 12 bases between. The CDR3, as DNA: TGTGCCAGCAGCCAAGTTCCAGGTTTCGACTATGGCTACACCTTC. Translating gives CASSQVPGFDYGYTF.

This clonotype appeared a few times. This chain joins TRBV20-1 and TRBJ1-5; TRBD1 might be the D (5 bases). The V end lost 7 bases, the J end lost 1 base, and 17 bases lay between the germline ends. From germline, CDR1 is DFQATT and CDR2 SNEGSKA (reference sequence). This CDR3 is built from 15 residues. The DNA for the CDR3 is TGCAGTGGATTTGGGACGCCGGGGAGCAATCAGCCCCAGCATTTT. This encodes CSGFGTPGSNQPQHF.

V gene TRBV12-3 or TRBV12-4 combines with J gene TRBJ2-7; D is unclear. The CDR3 is made up of 13 amino acids. Trimming stripped 7 bases from V and 0 bases from J, with 10 bases between. CDR3 coding DNA: TGTGCCAGCACCAAGGTCAACTCCTACGAGCAGTACTTC. Translation gives CASTKVNSYEQYF.

The gene calls are TRBV6-6 and TRBJ2-5; 15 bases align to TRBD2. The CDR3 has 15 residues. V was clipped by 5 bases and J by 11 bases; unmatched bases: 9. Germline V lookup: CDR1 MNHNY, CDR2 SVGAGI (reference sequence). This chain's CDR3 is CASSPGTSGGNEQYF. As DNA, the CDR3 is TGTGCCAGCAGTCCCGGGACTAGCGGGGGGAATGAGCAGTACTTC.

This clonotype occurred many times. The CDR3 protein is CATSPSGGATDTQYF. DNA for the CDR3: TGTGCCACCAGCCCAAGCGGGGGGGCTACAGATACGCAGTATTTT. This chain links TRBV15 with TRBJ2-3; 10 bases agree with TRBD2. Germline CDR1 LNHNV, CDR2 YYDKDF (reference sequence). V gave up 5 bases and J gave up 3 bases; unmatched junction bases: 5. The length of the CDR3 is 15 residues.

Concerning this clonotype itself: Germline is not matched at one junction end, which may reflect a read error. The chain uses TRBV13 and TRBJ2-1, with TRBD2 matching 15 bases. This CDR3 comprises 17 residues. Germline-derived CDR1 and CDR2 are PRHDT and FYEKMQ (reference sequence). The CDR3: CTSSPLGTSGGHNEQFF. The CDR3 region has the DNA TGTACCAGCAGCCCCCTCGGGACTAGCGGGGGGCACAATGAGCAGTTCTTC.

The CDR3, as DNA: TGTGCCAGCAGCCCCAAGACAGCCACCACTGGCTACACCTTC. Its translation: CASSPKTATTGYTF. The rearrangement joins TRBV6-6 to TRBJ1-2; TRBD1 might be the D (5 bases). CDR1 is MNHNY, CDR2 SVGAGI, per germline (reference sequence). The CDR3 spans 14 residues. The V end was cut by 6 bases, the J end by 7 bases, with 18 bases between.

This clonotype occurred a few times. The chain recombines TRBV18 with TRBJ2-1, with a weak D call TRBD2 (6 bases). Trimming took 0 bases from V and 6 from J, leaving 9 bases between them. The germline V gene encodes CDR1 KGHSH and CDR2 LQKENI. This CDR3 contains 14 residues. The CDR3: CASSPPTSPNEQFF. CDR3 coding DNA: TGTGCCAGCTCACCACCGACTAGTCCCAATGAGCAGTTCTTC.

The chain links TRBV28 to TRBJ1-5, with TRBD1 as a possible D gene (6 bases). Trimming removed 6 bases at V and 3 bases at J, with 12 bases between. The CDR3 is 14 residues long. In germline, CDR1 is MDHEN, CDR2 SYDVKM. The CDR3 DNA reads as TGTGCCAGCAGAGAAGGACAGATCAATCAGCCCCAGCATTTT. Translating gives CASREGQINQPQHF.

The chain employs TRBV10-2 and TRBJ2-3; 7 bases fit TRBD1. V shed 3 bases, J shed 4 bases, and the junction held 7 bases outside the gene matches. Germline V lookup: CDR1 WSHSY, CDR2 SAAADI. This CDR3 region has 15 residues. The CDR3 DNA follows: TGCGCCAGCAGTGAACCAGGGGGTTGGGCAGATACGCAGTATTTT. This encodes CASSEPGGWADTQYF.

The chain carries TRBV7-8 and TRBJ2-7; D is undetermined. Germline CDR1 is SGHVS and CDR2 is FQNEAQ. V shed 3 bases and J shed 3 bases, with 12 bases lying between them. The CDR3 has 14 amino acids. Here the CDR3 reads CASSLRETDYEQYF. CDR3 nucleotides: TGTGCCAGCAGCTTGCGAGAGACGGACTACGAGCAGTACTTC.

V gene TRBV6-1 combines with J gene TRBJ1-2, with 7 bases matching TRBD1. Unmatched junction bases numbered 10, after V lost 4 bases and J lost 8 bases. CDR1 is MNHNS, CDR2 SASEGT, per germline. This CDR3 contains 14 residues. This CDR3 is CASSGSTGTRGYTF. The CDR3 bases are TGTGCCAGCAGTGGCTCGACAGGGACGAGGGGCTACACCTTC.

V and J are TRBV7-2 and TRBJ2-2; TRBD2 is a possible D gene (6 bases). Germline CDR1 is SGHTA and CDR2 is FQGNSA. The CDR3 is 17 residues long. Trimming cost V 4 bases and J 4 bases, with 19 bases left between them. CDR3 sequence reads: CASSSTSLGGGTGELFF. DNA of the CDR3: TGTGCCAGCAGCTCGACCTCTTTGGGGGGTGGCACCGGGGAGCTGTTTTTT.

This clonotype turned up a few times. This sequence joins TRBV2 and TRBJ1-2, with D uncertain. Trimming stripped 0 bases from V and 4 bases from J, with 12 bases between. The CDR3 consists of 15 residues. The germline V gene has CDR1 SNHLY and CDR2 FYNNEI. The CDR3 DNA is TGTGCCAGCAGTGAAGCGCCTGGGTTGGGCTATGGCTACACCTTC. This sequence encodes CASSEAPGLGYGYTF.

The J gene is TRBJ2-6, the V gene TRBV5-1; 9 bases align to TRBD1. This CDR3 comprises 17 residues. Germline CDR1 and CDR2: SGHRS and YFSETQ. V gave up 5 bases and J gave up 1 base; unmatched junction bases: 7. CDR3 DNA sequence: TGCGCCAGCAGGGCCGGGACAGGGTCTTCTGGGGCCAACGTCCTGACTTTC. Translation gives CASRAGTGSSGANVLTF.

The chain carries TRBV6-5 and TRBJ1-2, with TRBD1 matching 7 bases. V lost 2 bases and J lost 5; bases outside the gene matches: 8. CDR1 is MNHEY and CDR2 is SVGAGI in the germline V gene. The CDR3 runs to 15 residues. The CDR3, as DNA: TGTGCCAGCAGTTACCTGGGACAGTTAGGGTATGGCTACACCTTC. As protein: CASSYLGQLGYGYTF.

This clonotype has only a few counts. The rearrangement joins TRBV6-2 or TRBV6-3 to TRBJ2-5; possibly TRBD2 for D (5 bases). The CDR3 extends over 15 amino acids. Germline lookup yields CDR1 MNHEY and CDR2 SVGEGT. Trimming cost V 7 bases and J 1 base, with 16 bases left between them. The CDR3 coding sequence is TGTGCCAGCACGGACCTTAGCGAATTCCAAGAGACCCAGTACTTC. It is translated as CASTDLSEFQETQYF.

The chain combines TRBV20-1 with TRBJ1-4; D is ambiguous. Trimming shortened V by 6 bases and J by 5 bases, and 19 bases separated the two germline ends. Germline CDR1 DFQATT, CDR2 SNEGSKA (reference sequence). The CDR3 is 15 residues long. In DNA form, the CDR3 reads TGCAGTGCCCCACTTGCGATTTCACGAAATGAAAAACTGTTTTTT. Its protein is CSAPLAISRNEKLFF.